The 28 T cell receptor beta chains presented below share a single source sample, sequenced in a study of PD-L1 blockade in urothelial cancer. Time point here: peripheral blood 6 weeks after treatment start. Using immunoSEQ multiplex PCR, the repertoire was profiled, and TCRdb retains in-frame clones only, with some absent. This sample has around 80,000 clones, with around 93% found just once. The input for sequencing was PBMCs, taken around atezolizumab (anti-PD-L1) treatment. The receptors were sampled from a woman of 80 years or more with urothelial cancer.

CDR3 protein: CASIRGRGRDQPQHF. CDR3 coding DNA: TGTGCCAGCATAAGGGGCAGGGGGCGCGATCAGCCCCAGCATTTT. The chain has TRBV2 and TRBJ1-5; TRBD1 aligns across 8 bases. This CDR3 has 15 amino acids. Looked up from germline, CDR1 is SNHLY and CDR2 is FYNNEI. V was pared by 7 bases and J by 5 bases, with 10 bases of the junction left unmatched.

V is TRBV2 and J is TRBJ2-2, with D perhaps TRBD2 (5 bases). V lost 5 bases and J lost 0, with 13 bases in between. The germline CDR1 and CDR2 sequences are SNHLY and FYNNEI. This CDR3 region has 16 residues. CDR3 amino acids: CASSRERPANTGELFF. In nucleotides, the CDR3 is TGTGCCAGCAGTAGGGAGCGACCGGCGAACACCGGGGAGCTGTTTTTT. Variable domain in full (rest from reference TRBV2 and TRBJ2-2): EPEVTQTPSHQVTQMGQEVILRCVPISNHLYFYWYRQILGQKVEFLVSFYNNEISEKSEIFDDQFSVERPDGSNFTLKIRSTKLEDSAMYFCASSRERPANTGELFFGEGSRLTVL.

The chain recombines TRBV19 with TRBJ1-4, with D maybe TRBD1 (5 bases). CDR3 length: 12 amino acids. Trimming shortened V by 4 bases and J by 7 bases, and 7 bases separated the two germline ends. Germline CDR1 and CDR2: LNHDA and SQIVND (reference sequence). The CDR3 region has the DNA TGTGCCAGTAGTACAGGGATTGAAAAACTGTTTTTT. This encodes CASSTGIEKLFF.

The chain couples TRBV4-2 to TRBJ2-4; maybe TRBD2 (6 bases). Germline CDR1 and CDR2: LGHNA and YNFKEQ. The V gene lost 1 base and the J gene lost 8 bases, with 15 bases spanning the gap. This CDR3 contains 15 residues. CDR3 bases: TGTGCCAGCAGCCAAGCGCAGGGAGGAGAGGACATTCAGTACTTC. Residues: CASSQAQGGEDIQYF.

The chain has TRBV19 and TRBJ1-1, with a tentative D call TRBD1 (5 bases). This CDR3 has 15 residues. The germline V gene encodes CDR1 LNHDA and CDR2 SQIVND (reference sequence). V was pared by 6 bases and J by 7 bases, with 21 bases between. The CDR3 loop reads CASRGVRGRVSEAFF. The CDR3 DNA reads as TGTGCCAGTAGAGGGGTTCGGGGGAGAGTCAGTGAAGCTTTCTTT.

V usage is TRBV6-5 and J usage is TRBJ2-1, with TRBD2 identical over 7 bases. Per germline, CDR1 MNHEY and CDR2 SVGAGI. J gave up 8 bases and V 8 bases, and 15 bases lay outside the gene matches. The CDR3 loop spans 15 amino acids. This chain's CDR3 is CASQQAGSLGDEQFF. CDR3 coding DNA: TGTGCCAGCCAGCAAGCGGGAAGTCTTGGGGATGAGCAGTTCTTC.

The chain employs TRBV4-1 and TRBJ2-1; no firm D call. This CDR3 spans 14 amino acids. Trimming took off 0 bases at V and 6 bases at J, with 9 bases between the two ends. Per germline, CDR1 MGHRA and CDR2 YSYEKL. CDR3 sequence reads: CASSQEPSGNEQFF. The DNA of the CDR3 is TGCGCCAGCAGCCAAGAGCCTTCAGGCAATGAGCAGTTCTTC.

The V and J genes are TRBV4-1 and TRBJ2-1; the match to TRBD2 covers 13 bases. This CDR3 comprises 16 residues. The germline V gene has CDR1 MGHRA and CDR2 YSYEKL. The V and J ends lost 0 bases and 8 bases, in that order; junction bases with no gene match: 4. In DNA, the CDR3 is TGCGCCAGCAGCCAAGATACTAGCGGGAGGGCCGATGAGCAGTTCTTC. This gives the protein CASSQDTSGRADEQFF.

This clone was detected only a few times. This chain links TRBV9 with TRBJ1-1, with 8 nucleotides matching TRBD1. Germline CDR1 and CDR2: SGDLS and YYNGEE. This CDR3 has 14 amino acids. After removal of 4 bases from V and 0 bases from J, the junction contained 2 bases not matched to a gene. CDR3 protein: CASSPGQVNTEAFF. The CDR3 nucleotides read TGTGCCAGCAGCCCGGGACAGGTGAACACTGAAGCTTTCTTT. The full variable domain, in which reference TRBV9 and TRBJ1-1 provide the parts outside the CDR3, is DSGVTQTPKHLITATGQRVTLRCSPRSGDLSVYWYQQSLDQGLQFLIQYYNGEERAKGNILERFSAQQFPDLHSELNLSSLELGDSALYFCASSPGQVNTEAFFGQGTRLTVV.

This chain uses TRBV18 with TRBJ2-3, with 8 bases lining up with TRBD2. Germline V gene lookup returns CDR1 KGHSH and CDR2 LQKENI. With V trimmed by 2 bases and J by 4 bases, 8 bases remained unmatched. This CDR3 region has 16 residues. The CDR3 coding sequence is TGTGCCAGCTCACCAGTGATTAGCGGGATCGCAGATACGCAGTATTTT. Translating gives CASSPVISGIADTQYF.

The V gene is TRBV7-9, the J gene TRBJ2-7; TRBD1 matches 9 bases. The length of the CDR3 is 15 residues. CDR1 SEHNR and CDR2 FQNEAQ come from the germline V gene (reference sequence). Trimming took 5 bases from V and 4 from J; bases not matched to a gene: 9. The CDR3 spells CASSNHYRGLYEQYF. CDR3 DNA sequence: TGTGCCAGCAGCAATCATTACAGGGGGCTATACGAGCAGTACTTC. Complete variable domain (other parts from reference TRBV7-9 and TRBJ2-7): DTGVSQNPRHKITKRGQNVTFRCDPISEHNRLYWYRQTLGQGPEFLTYFQNEAQLEKSRLLSDRFSAERPKGSFSTLEIQRTEQGDSAMYLCASSNHYRGLYEQYFGPGTRLTVT.

The table lists this clone with a count of one. The CDR3 DNA reads as TGTGCCAGCAGTGACTCGAAAACTAGCGGGATTCGCAGCAATGAGCAGTTCTTC. This codes for CASSDSKTSGIRSNEQFF. This chain joins TRBV6-4 and TRBJ2-1; TRBD2 matches 10 bases. The CDR3 covers 18 residues. CDR1 MRHNA and CDR2 SNTAGT come from the germline V gene. J lost 6 bases, V lost 0 bases, and 11 bases had no gene match.

The chain is built from TRBV28 and TRBJ2-3; TRBD1 might be the D (6 bases). The CDR3 is 15 amino acids. V lost 4 bases, J lost 1 base, and 12 bases lay in between. The germline V gene encodes CDR1 MDHEN and CDR2 SYDVKM. CDR3 sequence reads: CASSSGQRRTDTQYF. The DNA for the CDR3 is TGTGCCAGCAGTTCCGGACAGAGACGCACAGATACGCAGTATTTT.

The V and J genes are TRBV4-1 and TRBJ2-7; 9 bases match TRBD2. The germline CDR1 and CDR2 sequences are MGHRA and YSYEKL. There are 15 residues in the CDR3. V shed 1 base, J shed 2 bases, and the junction held 3 bases outside the gene matches. CDR3 amino acids: CASSQGVAGAYEQYF. CDR3 DNA sequence: TGCGCCAGCAGCCAAGGGGTAGCGGGAGCCTACGAGCAGTACTTC.

The V gene is TRBV28, the J gene TRBJ1-2; no clear D. This CDR3 has 13 amino acids. Germline-derived CDR1 and CDR2 are MDHEN and SYDVKM. V was cut by 6 bases and J by 6 bases, with 14 bases left in between. CDR3 DNA sequence: TGTGCCAGCAGGATCAATAGCTGGGATGGCTACACCTTC. Encoded protein: CASRINSWDGYTF.

The chain couples TRBV28 to TRBJ1-3; perhaps TRBD1 as D (6 bases). Trimming left V 5 bases short and J 0 bases short, with 11 bases between. This CDR3 contains 15 residues. Germline V gene data show CDR1 as MDHEN and CDR2 as SYDVKM. Here the CDR3 reads CASSPGVSSGNTIYF. The CDR3 nucleotides read TGTGCCAGCAGTCCAGGGGTATCCTCTGGAAACACCATATATTTT.

This chain uses TRBV10-1 with TRBJ1-1; 8 positions agree with TRBD1. This CDR3 contains 13 residues. CDR1 and CDR2 from the germline V gene are WNHNN and SYGVQD (reference sequence). Losses at the gene ends were 7 bases for V and 5 bases for J; bases not matched to a gene: 6. CDR3 region: CASKQGAGTEAFF. In DNA, the CDR3 is TGCGCCAGCAAGCAGGGGGCGGGTACTGAAGCTTTCTTT.

The chain combines TRBV7-9 with TRBJ1-2; 7 bases line up with TRBD1. V shed 5 bases and J 7 bases; nucleotides not matched to a gene: 4. This CDR3 comprises 12 residues. From germline, CDR1 is SEHNR and CDR2 FQNEAQ (reference sequence). CDR3 amino acids: CASSPDRSGYTF. CDR3 nucleotides: TGTGCCAGCAGCCCGGACAGGAGTGGCTACACCTTC. Drawing the rest from reference TRBV7-9 and TRBJ1-2, the complete variable domain is DTGVSQNPRHKITKRGQNVTFRCDPISEHNRLYWYRQTLGQGPEFLTYFQNEAQLEKSRLLSDRFSAERPKGSFSTLEIQRTEQGDSAMYLCASSPDRSGYTFGSGTRLTVV.

This chain links TRBV19 with TRBJ1-5, with 8 bases identical to TRBD1. Unmatched junction bases numbered 6, after V lost 7 bases and J lost 4 bases. Germline-derived CDR1 and CDR2 are LNHDA and SQIVND (reference sequence). The CDR3 contains 14 residues. The CDR3 sequence is CASTRTGMNQPQHF. The CDR3 DNA is TGTGCCAGTACCAGGACAGGGATGAATCAGCCCCAGCATTTT.

The chain employs TRBV5-1 and TRBJ2-1; 7 bases line up with TRBD2. J lost 2 bases, V lost 0 bases, and 2 bases had no gene match. From germline, CDR1 is SGHRS and CDR2 YFSETQ. This CDR3 spans 15 amino acids. Here the CDR3 reads CASSLGLAAYNEQFF. The CDR3, as DNA: TGCGCCAGCAGCTTGGGTCTAGCGGCCTACAATGAGCAGTTCTTC.

The V call is TRBV27, the J call TRBJ1-1; no clear D gene. Germline lookup yields CDR1 MNHEY and CDR2 SMNVEV (reference sequence). V was trimmed by 8 bases and J by 0 bases, leaving 22 bases between them. CDR3 length: 17 amino acids. CDR3 residues: CASSRGTTLNMNTEAFF. The DNA of the CDR3 is TGTGCCAGCTCCCGGGGAACGACCCTAAATATGAACACTGAAGCTTTCTTT.

The chain employs TRBV11-3 and TRBJ2-1; TRBD2 matches at 8 bases. V dropped 4 bases and J dropped 7; count of bases not matched to a gene: 12. The CDR3 runs 16 residues. Germline V CDR1 and CDR2: SGHNT, YENEEA. In nucleotides, the CDR3 is TGTGCCAGCAGCTCCGGTGGAAGACTAGCGCAGAATGAGCAGTTCTTC. This gives the protein CASSSGGRLAQNEQFF.

This chain links TRBV6-1 with TRBJ1-2; unclear D gene. V lost 8 bases to trimming and J lost 4 bases, with 11 bases between them. Germline V lookup: CDR1 MNHNS, CDR2 SASEGT. CDR3 length: 12 amino acids. In DNA, the CDR3 is TGTGCCAGCGGACTGAAATTCTATGGCTACACCTTC. It translates to CASGLKFYGYTF.

The rearrangement uses TRBV2 and TRBJ1-4; 9 bases match TRBD1. Trimming cost V 6 bases and J 2 bases; bases outside gene matches: 4. Germline V gene lookup returns CDR1 SNHLY and CDR2 FYNNEI. The CDR3 extends over 15 amino acids. As DNA, the CDR3 is TGTGCCAGCAGCTTACAGGGGGCTACTAATGAAAAACTGTTTTTT. Protein: CASSLQGATNEKLFF.

This sequence joins TRBV5-4 and TRBJ1-1, with D possibly TRBD1 on 5 matching bases. The CDR3 length is 15 residues. Germline V gene data show CDR1 as SGHNT and CDR2 as YYREEE (reference sequence). V was pared by 0 bases and J by 11 bases, with 20 bases between. The DNA for the CDR3 is TGTGCCAGCAGCTTGGAAACAGGTAGGAGGGGAGAGGCTTTCTTT. Its protein product is CASSLETGRRGEAFF.

The genes are TRBV5-5 and TRBJ1-2; TRBD1 aligns across 9 bases. The length of the CDR3 is 16 residues. Germline CDR1 SGHKS, CDR2 YYEKEE (reference sequence). After removal of 4 bases from V and 1 base from J, the junction contained 8 bases not matched to a gene. Here the CDR3 DNA reads TGTGCCAGCAGCCCCTTCGGACAGGGGATTAACTATGGCTACACCTTC. This translates into CASSPFGQGINYGYTF.

CDR3: CATSRDGGADTQYF. CDR3 nucleotide sequence: TGTGCCACCAGCAGAGATGGGGGGGCAGATACGCAGTATTTT. The chain joins TRBV15 to TRBJ2-3; 7 bases are shared with TRBD2. J gave up 4 bases and V 0 bases, and 1 base lay outside the gene matches. Germline V gene sequence: CDR1 LNHNV, CDR2 YYDKDF (reference sequence). This CDR3 is built from 14 residues.

CDR3 sequence: CASSPPDYGYTF. The CDR3 coding sequence is TGTGCCAGCAGTCCCCCGGACTATGGCTACACCTTC. The V and J genes are TRBV28 and TRBJ1-2, with D hard to call. The V gene's germline CDR1 is MDHEN and CDR2 SYDVKM. The CDR3 spans 12 residues. Trimming took off 5 bases at V and 3 bases at J, with 7 bases between the two ends.